This passage covers 32 T cell receptor beta chains from one sample sequenced in a study of blood T cell repertoires in COVID-19. The protocol was immunoSEQ multiplex PCR, while the TCRdb copy is restricted to in-frame clones and leaves out a portion. The sample shows approximately 400,000 clones, 81% of them seen only once. Input material: peripheral blood. These receptor sequences come from a human donor with acute or convalescent COVID-19. The donor label of this sample is uncertain.

V and J are TRBV5-1 and TRBJ2-1; 8 nucleotides match TRBD2. The V and J ends lost 0 bases and 5 bases, in that order; junction bases with no gene match: 4. Germline loops: CDR1 SGHRS, CDR2 YFSETQ. The CDR3 is 15 amino acids. CDR3 loop: CASSLGVAGNNEQFF. DNA for the CDR3: TGCGCCAGCAGCTTGGGTGTAGCGGGGAACAATGAGCAGTTCTTC.

The V call is TRBV29-1, the J call TRBJ2-1; a possible D gene is TRBD1 (5 bases). Germline assignment: CDR1 SQVTM and CDR2 ANQGSEA. Between the trimmed V and J ends, which lost 6 bases and 5 bases, there was a span of 14 bases. This CDR3 is built from 13 residues. DNA for the CDR3: TGCAGCGTGGCACGGACACCGAACAATGAGCAGTTCTTC. Its protein is CSVARTPNNEQFF.

The V call is TRBV6-1, the J call TRBJ2-7; TRBD1 aligns across 7 bases. CDR1 and CDR2 from the germline V gene are MNHNS and SASEGT. V shed 5 bases and J 6 bases; nucleotides not matched to a gene: 10. The CDR3 is made up of 14 amino acids. The DNA for the CDR3 is TGTGCCAGCAGTTCCAACAGGGGAAATATCGAGCAGTACTTC. This translates into CASSSNRGNIEQYF.

This chain joins TRBV30 and TRBJ2-5, with 8 bases identical to TRBD2. The CDR3 runs to 15 residues. The ends lost 0 bases at V and 4 bases at J; junction bases unmatched: 7. Germline assignment: CDR1 GTSNPN and CDR2 SVGIG (reference sequence). The CDR3 reads CAWSVPGGGSETQYF. CDR3 bases: TGTGCCTGGAGTGTACCCGGGGGGGGTTCAGAGACCCAGTACTTC.

In its sample, this clone was seen a few times. The V call is TRBV7-9, the J call TRBJ1-2; D is unclear. The CDR3 covers 13 residues. Germline V gene lookup returns CDR1 SEHNR and CDR2 FQNEAQ (reference sequence). V shed 3 bases and J shed 4 bases, with 9 bases lying between them. For the CDR3, the DNA is TGTGCCAGCAGCTTGACTGGAGCCTATGGCTACACCTTC. Encoded protein: CASSLTGAYGYTF.

The genes are TRBV5-1 and TRBJ1-1; 8 nucleotides agree with TRBD1. This CDR3 spans 15 amino acids. The trim removed 3 bases at V and 0 bases at J, leaving 4 bases unmatched. CDR1 is SGHRS, CDR2 YFSETQ, per germline. CDR3 amino acids: CASSWTGQVNTEAFF. DNA for the CDR3: TGCGCCAGCAGCTGGACGGGACAGGTGAACACTGAAGCTTTCTTT.

J is TRBJ1-1 and V is TRBV29-1, with 9 bases aligning to TRBD1. CDR1 is SQVTM and CDR2 is ANQGSEA in the germline V gene. V lost 3 bases, J lost 6 bases, and 8 bases stayed unmatched. The CDR3 runs 14 residues. The CDR3 region is CSVDRSGTGSEAFF. The CDR3 nucleotides read TGCAGCGTTGACAGGTCGGGGACAGGGTCTGAAGCTTTCTTT.

As to this clone: Other DNA sequences from this sample encode an identical CDR3 as well. The CDR3 region is CASSPQGAYEQYF. CDR3 in DNA: TGTGCCAGCTCGCCTCAGGGGGCCTACGAGCAGTACTTC. The chain joins TRBV18 to TRBJ2-7, with TRBD1 matching over 7 bases. The CDR3 extends over 13 amino acids. The germline CDR1 and CDR2 sequences are KGHSH and LQKENI. The V and J ends lost 6 bases and 2 bases, in that order; junction bases with no gene match: 4.

The rearrangement links TRBV7-2 to TRBJ2-5; the D gene is possibly TRBD2 (5 bases). Trimming shortened V by 6 bases and J by 2 bases, and 13 bases separated the two germline ends. Germline V gene data show CDR1 as SGHTA and CDR2 as FQGNSA. The CDR3 covers 14 residues. CDR3 protein: CASSLGLRQETQYF. The DNA for the CDR3 is TGTGCCAGCAGTCTCGGACTGCGTCAAGAGACCCAGTACTTC.

The V and J genes are TRBV18 and TRBJ1-1, with 9 positions matching TRBD1. The CDR3 runs to 15 residues. The ends lost 6 bases at V and 1 base at J; junction bases unmatched: 6. Per the germline V gene, CDR1 is KGHSH and CDR2 is LQKENI. The CDR3 DNA reads as TGTGCCAGCTCTGAGACAGGGGGTGCGAACACTGAAGCTTTCTTT. Translated: CASSETGGANTEAFF.

The chain combines TRBV3-1 (or the pseudogene TRBV3-2) with TRBJ2-5; no clear D gene. Germline V gene data show CDR1 as LGHDT and CDR2 as YNNKEL (reference sequence). V lost 2 bases and J lost 7, with 8 bases in between. This CDR3 has 12 amino acids. The CDR3 DNA reads TGTGCCAGCAGCCAAATCAGAGGGACCCAGTACTTC. This gives the protein CASSQIRGTQYF.

The chain links TRBV28 to TRBJ1-4; D might be TRBD1 (5 bases). The CDR3 has 15 amino acids. Trimming cost V 5 bases and J 0 bases, with 10 bases left between them. Germline values: CDR1 MDHEN, CDR2 SYDVKM. The DNA of the CDR3 is TGTGCCAGCAGTGTAACAGGTTCAACTAATGAAAAACTGTTTTTT. It translates to CASSVTGSTNEKLFF. The full variable domain, rest sourced from reference TRBV28 and TRBJ1-4, is DVKVTQSSRYLVKRTGEKVFLECVQDMDHENMFWYRQDPGLGLRLIYFSYDVKMKEKGDIPEGYSVSREKKERFSLILESASTNQTSMYLCASSVTGSTNEKLFFGSGTQLSVL.

This rearrangement joins TRBV30 to TRBJ2-1, with 7 bases fitting TRBD2. The trim removed 1 base at V and 8 bases at J, leaving 5 bases unmatched. Germline V lookup: CDR1 GTSNPN, CDR2 SVGIG (reference sequence). This CDR3 has 13 amino acids. CDR3 amino acids: CAWSAGLGYEQFF. In nucleotides, the CDR3 is TGTGCCTGGAGTGCCGGACTAGGGTATGAGCAGTTCTTC.

The rearrangement joins TRBV6-5 to TRBJ1-5; perhaps TRBD1 as D (5 bases). This CDR3 is built from 14 residues. V lost 0 bases to trimming and J lost 6 bases, with 9 bases between them. Germline loops: CDR1 MNHEY, CDR2 SVGAGI. DNA of the CDR3: TGTGCCAGCAGTTACTCAGGGGTCGGTCAGCCCCAGCATTTT. The encoded protein is CASSYSGVGQPQHF.

The J gene is TRBJ1-5, the V gene TRBV30; weak D call: TRBD1 (6 bases). This CDR3 is built from 15 residues. V lost 2 bases and J 7 bases, leaving 18 bases between the germline ends. The V gene's germline CDR1 is GTSNPN and CDR2 SVGIG (reference sequence). CDR3 in DNA: TGTGCCTGGAGTTTGTACGGGGGGCACGGCCAGCCCCAGCATTTT. This gives the protein CAWSLYGGHGQPQHF. The full variable domain, its missing parts supplied by reference TRBV30 and TRBJ1-5, is SQTIHQWPATLVQPVGSPLSLECTVEGTSNPNLYWYRQAAGRGLQLLFYSVGIGQISSEVPQNLSASRPQDRQFILSSKKLLLSDSGFYLCAWSLYGGHGQPQHFGDGTRLSIL.

The chain employs TRBV30 and TRBJ2-7, with D maybe TRBD2 (5 bases). The ends were cut back, 2 bases at V and 6 bases at J, with 11 bases in the middle. This CDR3 region has 12 residues. The germline V gene has CDR1 GTSNPN and CDR2 SVGIG (reference sequence). Here the CDR3 DNA reads TGTGCCTGGAGTAAGGACTTCATCGAGCAGTACTTC. Translating gives CAWSKDFIEQYF. Full variable domain (rest looked up from reference TRBV30 and TRBJ2-7): SQTIHQWPATLVQPVGSPLSLECTVEGTSNPNLYWYRQAAGRGLQLLFYSVGIGQISSEVPQNLSASRPQDRQFILSSKKLLLSDSGFYLCAWSKDFIEQYFGPGTRLTVT.

The chain couples TRBV30 to TRBJ1-6; 12 bases are shared with TRBD1. Germline CDR1 is GTSNPN and CDR2 is SVGIG (reference sequence). This CDR3 has 17 amino acids. Trimming removed 0 bases from V and 9 bases from J; junction bases left unmatched: 9. CDR3 sequence: CAWSVRLGTGGRSPLHF. CDR3 bases: TGTGCCTGGAGTGTAAGGCTCGGGACAGGGGGCCGTTCACCCCTCCACTTT.

V gene TRBV4-2 combines with J gene TRBJ1-2; perhaps TRBD1 as D (6 bases). The CDR3 runs to 14 residues. The germline V gene has CDR1 LGHNA and CDR2 YNFKEQ. The V end lost 1 base, the J end lost 3 bases, and 9 bases lay between the germline ends. The DNA for the CDR3 is TGTGCCAGCAGCCAAGGGCCAGGGGACTATGGCTACACCTTC. It encodes CASSQGPGDYGYTF.

This clone was recorded at least ten times. The J gene is TRBJ2-7, the V gene TRBV9; D may be TRBD1 (5 bases). The CDR3 is made up of 13 amino acids. V was shortened by 9 bases and J by 4 bases, with 17 bases between the two germline ends. Germline V lookup: CDR1 SGDLS, CDR2 YYNGEE. CDR3 nucleotides: TGTGCCACCACAGGAGCCACCTTATACGAGCAGTACTTC. This gives the protein CATTGATLYEQYF.

The DNA for the CDR3 is TGTGCCAGCAGTTTACAGGGCTGGGCTTATTCACCCCTCCACTTT. This encodes CASSLQGWAYSPLHF. V gene TRBV5-4 combines with J gene TRBJ1-6; D is perhaps TRBD1 (6 bases). CDR1 and CDR2 (germline): SGHNT, YYREEE (reference sequence). Deletions cut 5 bases from V and 8 bases from J, with 17 bases between. There are 15 residues in the CDR3.

The genes are TRBV29-1 and TRBJ2-7, with TRBD1 as a possible D gene (6 bases). CDR1 SQVTM and CDR2 ANQGSEA come from the germline V gene. The CDR3 spans 11 residues. The V and J ends lost 4 bases and 3 bases respectively, with 7 bases between them. The CDR3 loop reads CSVVGGYEQYF. In nucleotides, the CDR3 is TGCAGCGTTGTAGGGGGCTACGAGCAGTACTTC.

The CDR3 DNA reads as TGTGCCAGCAGTGGGGAGAATGAGCAGTTCTTC. Its translation: CASSGENEQFF. The chain is built from TRBV2 and TRBJ2-1, with TRBD2 as a possible D gene (5 bases). This CDR3 is 11 amino acids long. The germline V and J ends were trimmed by 4 bases and 7 bases, with 5 bases remaining between them. The V gene's germline CDR1 is SNHLY and CDR2 FYNNEI. Full variable domain (outside the CDR3, taken from reference TRBV2 and TRBJ2-1): EPEVTQTPSHQVTQMGQEVILRCVPISNHLYFYWYRQILGQKVEFLVSFYNNEISEKSEIFDDQFSVERPDGSNFTLKIRSTKLEDSAMYFCASSGENEQFFGPGTRLTVL.

The chain employs TRBV7-2 and TRBJ2-1; possible D gene TRBD2, 6 bases. The V and J ends lost 4 bases and 8 bases respectively, with 18 bases between them. Germline loops: CDR1 SGHTA, CDR2 FQGNSA. The CDR3 runs to 15 residues. CDR3 DNA: TGTGCCAGCAGCTCAATCGGGAGTGGGTCGTATGAGCAGTTCTTC. As protein: CASSSIGSGSYEQFF.

In this sample, this clone turned up once. The genes are TRBV28 and TRBJ1-2; D is unclear. V lost 6 bases to trimming and J lost 2 bases, with 13 bases between them. The CDR3 contains 14 residues. Germline lookup yields CDR1 MDHEN and CDR2 SYDVKM. As DNA, the CDR3 is TGTGCCAGCAGCCTGCATGGAGAGAACTATGGCTACACCTTC. It codes for CASSLHGENYGYTF.

The CDR3, as DNA: TGTGCCAGCTCACCACTAGGGACTAGCGGGCCGTCTAGCACAGATACGCAGTATTTT. Protein: CASSPLGTSGPSSTDTQYF. V is TRBV18 and J is TRBJ2-3, with 12 bases that match TRBD2. The CDR3 length is 19 residues. The germline V gene encodes CDR1 KGHSH and CDR2 LQKENI. V lost 1 base and J lost 0; bases outside the gene matches: 8.

The genes are TRBV7-9 and TRBJ2-7; 10 bases match TRBD2. From germline, CDR1 is SEHNR and CDR2 FQNEAQ (reference sequence). Trimming took 5 bases from V and 2 from J; bases not matched to a gene: 9. The CDR3 is 16 residues long. CDR3 loop: CASSAPSGSFTYEQYF. The CDR3 DNA sequence: TGTGCCAGCAGCGCGCCTAGCGGGAGCTTCACCTACGAGCAGTACTTC.

V usage is TRBV2 and J usage is TRBJ1-1; 10 nucleotides align to TRBD1. Trimming removed 3 bases from V and 6 bases from J; junction bases left unmatched: 10. This CDR3 is 16 amino acids long. Germline V CDR1 and CDR2: SNHLY, FYNNEI. Here the CDR3 reads CASSDRDRGTSPEAFF. CDR3 nucleotides: TGTGCCAGCAGTGACCGGGACAGGGGAACGAGCCCTGAAGCTTTCTTT.

This chain joins TRBV7-7 and TRBJ2-5; TRBD1 agrees at 9 bases. The germline V gene encodes CDR1 SSHAT and CDR2 FNYEAQ (reference sequence). The CDR3 length is 18 residues. V lost 5 bases to trimming and J lost 5 bases; unmatched junction nucleotides: 18. The CDR3 reads CASSTAGTGFPGDETQYF. The CDR3 nucleotides are TGTGCCAGCAGCACCGCCGGGACAGGGTTCCCAGGGGACGAGACCCAGTACTTC.

This clone has just one count. The rearrangement links TRBV11-3 to TRBJ1-2, with D possibly being TRBD1 (5 bases). The V end lost 3 bases, the J end lost 2 bases, and 13 bases lay between the germline ends. The CDR3 length is 15 residues. CDR1 SGHNT and CDR2 YENEEA come from the germline V gene. The CDR3 nucleotides are TGTGCCAGCAGCTTGATGACAGTGGACAACTATGGCTACACCTTC. This encodes CASSLMTVDNYGYTF.

The chain carries TRBV6-5 and TRBJ1-2, with 8 bases that match TRBD1. Trimming took 8 bases from V and 8 from J; bases not matched to a gene: 10. The CDR3 spans 13 residues. Germline assignment: CDR1 MNHEY and CDR2 SVGAGI. The chain's CDR3 is CASSGRGLEGYTF. For the CDR3, the DNA is TGTGCCAGCTCTGGCAGGGGGCTGGAAGGCTACACCTTC.

This rearrangement joins TRBV28 to TRBJ2-5, with TRBD1 matching over 7 bases. The ends lost 4 bases at V and 2 bases at J; junction bases unmatched: 1. Germline V gives CDR1 MDHEN, CDR2 SYDVKM. The CDR3 length is 13 residues. The CDR3 protein is CASSSGQQETQYF. Here the CDR3 DNA reads TGTGCCAGCAGTTCGGGACAGCAAGAGACCCAGTACTTC.

The chain has TRBV5-1 and TRBJ2-1; 9 nucleotides line up with TRBD1. The germline V gene has CDR1 SGHRS and CDR2 YFSETQ. V trimming: 5 bases; J trimming: 10 bases; junction bases outside the gene matches: 10. The CDR3 consists of 14 residues. CDR3 amino acids: CASRPGQGGTEQFF. DNA for the CDR3: TGCGCCAGCAGGCCGGGACAGGGTGGAACAGAGCAGTTCTTC.